This T cell receptor beta chain derives from a study of high-grade serous ovarian cancer treatment subgroups (dated by TCRdb to the early 2020s). With respect to the entire study: On average, sequencing produced more than 13,000 reads and 6,500 to 9,000 unique TCR beta rearrangements for each sample. The study examined TCR beta repertoires in high-grade serous ovarian cancer patients who were grouped under a laparoscopic triage algorithm by complete gross resection or by neoadjuvant chemotherapy response. The cohort comprised some 30 patients: about 10 with no residual disease after primary surgery (R0), about 10 excellent NACT responders, and about 10 poor NACT responders. Each patient contributed one primary tumor and two metastatic tumor samples, giving some 90 samples in total.

The 80 to 90 tumor samples underwent high-throughput TCR profiling using ImmunoSEQ. The paper's processing steps were these. Richness (unique productive sequences), clonality, evenness and relatedness were included as repertoire diversity metrics, and similarity between samples was assessed with the Bhattacharyya coefficient. Conclusions stayed consistent in a sensitivity analysis that left out TCRs with fewer than two reads. This is the immuneACCESS table as TCRdb keeps it, with only in-frame sequences that have V and J called. A part of the clones is gone; compared with another copy, unresolved V genes explain less than half, and the rest is unexplained. The DNA was the basis for D and trimming; V, J and clone size are from that table. Across this sample there are roughly 3,000 clones, with 63% seen only once. The top ten clonotypes cover 9.7% of the sample. The CDR3 covers 14 residues, taking in both the cysteine and the phenylalanine. Of the read, only the CDR3 DNA is kept; its 42 bases are in frame from base 1. The germline V gene (reference sequence) provides CDR1 WNHNN and CDR2 SYGVQD.

The tumor samples were collected prior to definitive surgery or chemotherapy. Genomic DNA was extracted by the MD Anderson Biospecimen Extraction Resource, and TCR sequencing was done by the MD Anderson Cancer Genomics Laboratory. In regard to this clone: There is no known antigen for this receptor. No much larger clone is present one base from it, and per-base qualities are unavailable.

Points the paper makes about the study in general: TCR repertoire analyses were focused on CDR3, and CDR1 and CDR2 were not analyzed. TCR clonal relatedness was found to be positively correlated with neoantigen level and, by trend, with copy number variation and mutation load derived from whole-genome sequencing. Bulk tumor TCR sequencing lacked spatial information, limiting insight into HGSC tumor complexity and diversity. Repertoire similarity between tumors from the same patient ranged from 0.11 to 0.79, while tumors from different patients showed almost no similarity.

Sequencing input: tumor tissue. Recombination linked TRBV10-1 to TRBJ2-5; the D gene assignment is perhaps TRBD1 or TRBD2, with each matching 5 bases. The closer fit of TRBJ2-7 to the DNA end suggests the J call may be wrong. The TCR comes from a human donor with high-grade serous ovarian cancer. The DNA sequence is as follows: TGCGCCAGCCCGCACAGGAGGAGCTCCTACGAGCAGTACTTC. Translated, this is CASPHRRSSYEQYF.